This T cell receptor (beta chain) was retrieved from a study of T cells in women clearing cervical HPV infection. Study-wide context: Controls gave blood once infection was undetectable; cases at lesion identification.

Study results and limitations: CIN3+ cases had significantly higher TCR repertoire richness than controls, but evenness did not differ.

About this clone: As yet, its antigen is unknown. The read finishes 3 residues shy of the CDR3 end, and the germline J gene is used to complete it.

Average input was roughly 1,200 ng genomic DNA for immunoSEQ TCR beta CDR3 amplification. Sequenced by immunoSEQ multiplex PCR; TCRdb stores in-frame clones only, minus some. The table counts 25,000 to 35,000 clones; about 2.8% lies in the top ten. Each participant carried one incident cervical HPV16 infection only. The CDR3 has 13 residues. Germline CDR1 and CDR2: KGHDR and SFDVKD. With 2 bases removed from V and 5 bases from J, the gap between germline ends came to 7 bases. The TCR sequence derives from a woman aged 18 to 69 with a cervical HPV16 infection that either progressed to CIN3+ or cleared (not recorded which). This chain joins TRBV24-1 and TRBJ2-3; the D gene is possibly TRBD2 (6 bases). Sequenced input: blood buffy coat. The sequenced part of the CDR3 DNA is TGTGCCACCAGTGATTGGAGGGTAGATACG. Translation: CATSDWRVDT. The full-length CDR3 reads as CATSDWRVDTQYF.